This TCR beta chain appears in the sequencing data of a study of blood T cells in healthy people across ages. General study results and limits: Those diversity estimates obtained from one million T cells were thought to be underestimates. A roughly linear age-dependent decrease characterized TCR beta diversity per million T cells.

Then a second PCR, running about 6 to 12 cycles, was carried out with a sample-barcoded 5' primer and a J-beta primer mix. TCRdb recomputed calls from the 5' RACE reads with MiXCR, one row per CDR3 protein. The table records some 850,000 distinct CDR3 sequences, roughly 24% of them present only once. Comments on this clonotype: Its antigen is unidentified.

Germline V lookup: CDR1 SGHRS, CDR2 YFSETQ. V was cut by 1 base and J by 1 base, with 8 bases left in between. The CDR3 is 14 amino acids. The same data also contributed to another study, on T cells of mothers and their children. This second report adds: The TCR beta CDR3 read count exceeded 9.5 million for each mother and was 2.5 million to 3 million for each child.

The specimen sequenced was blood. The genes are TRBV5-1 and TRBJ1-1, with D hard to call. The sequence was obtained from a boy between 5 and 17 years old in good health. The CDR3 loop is CASSLRMTNTEAFF. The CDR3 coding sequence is TGCGCCAGCAGCTTGCGGATGACGAACACTGAAGCTTTCTTT.